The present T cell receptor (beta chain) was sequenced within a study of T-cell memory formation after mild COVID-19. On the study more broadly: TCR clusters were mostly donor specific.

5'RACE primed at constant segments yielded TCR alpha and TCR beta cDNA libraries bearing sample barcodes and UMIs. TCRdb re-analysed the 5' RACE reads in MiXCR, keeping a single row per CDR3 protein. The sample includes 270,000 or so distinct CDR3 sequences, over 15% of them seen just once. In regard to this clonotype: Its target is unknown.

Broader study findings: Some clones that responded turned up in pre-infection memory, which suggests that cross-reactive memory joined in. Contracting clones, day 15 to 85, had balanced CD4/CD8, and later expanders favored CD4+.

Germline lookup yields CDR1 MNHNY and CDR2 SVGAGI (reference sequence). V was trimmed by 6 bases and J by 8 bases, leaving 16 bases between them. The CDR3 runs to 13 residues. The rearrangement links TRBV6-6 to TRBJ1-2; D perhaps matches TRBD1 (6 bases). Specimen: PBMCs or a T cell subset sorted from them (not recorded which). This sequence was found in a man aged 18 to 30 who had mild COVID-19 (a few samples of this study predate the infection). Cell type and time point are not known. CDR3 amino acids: CASSSRGGSGYTF. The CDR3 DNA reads TGTGCCAGCAGCAGCAGGGGAGGGTCCGGCTACACCTTC.